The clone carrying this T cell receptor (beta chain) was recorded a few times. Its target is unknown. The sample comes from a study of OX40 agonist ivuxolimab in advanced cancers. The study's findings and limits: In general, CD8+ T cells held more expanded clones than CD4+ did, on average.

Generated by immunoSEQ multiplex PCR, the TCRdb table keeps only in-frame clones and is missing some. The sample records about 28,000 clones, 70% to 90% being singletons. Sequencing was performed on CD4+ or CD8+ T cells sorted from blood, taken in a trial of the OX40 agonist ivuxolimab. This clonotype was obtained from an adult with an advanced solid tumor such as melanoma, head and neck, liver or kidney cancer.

The CDR3 DNA reads TGTGCCAGCAGTGAACTTCTATATTTGGGCGGGGGCCCTCACAATGAGCAGTTCTTC. This encodes CASSELLYLGGGPHNEQFF. This chain links TRBV2 with TRBJ2-1, with a tentative D call TRBD2 (7 bases). The V gene lost 2 bases and the J gene lost 5 bases, with 25 bases spanning the gap. CDR1 and CDR2 (germline): SNHLY, FYNNEI. The CDR3 spans 19 residues.